This TCR beta chain was observed in a study of blood T cell repertoires in COVID-19. In the original processing: Reference gene primer amplification in the assay estimated nucleated cell counts. The protocol was immunoSEQ multiplex PCR, while the TCRdb copy is restricted to in-frame clones and leaves out a portion. V, J and clone size were drawn from that table, and D and trimming were deduced from the DNA. The top ten hold about 2% of the sample, which has roughly 160,000 clones, 83% seen once. V lost 4 bases and J lost 1; bases outside the gene matches: 9. Germline V gene data show CDR1 as MGHRA and CDR2 as YSYEKL. The CDR3 loop spans 17 amino acids.

The sequenced sample consisted of peripheral blood. The origin of this receptor is a woman older than 75 with acute or convalescent COVID-19. This sequence joins TRBV4-1 and TRBJ2-2; 7 bases align to TRBD1. CDR3 bases: TGCGCCAGCAGCCGAGAAACAGGGGTGAGGAACACCGGGGAGCTGTTTTTT. Its translation: CASSRETGVRNTGELFF.